These 32 T cell receptor beta chains originate from one sample sequenced in a study of cytomegalovirus exposure and HLA in healthy donors (dated by TCRdb to the late 2010s). The library came from the immunoSEQ multiplex PCR assay. For the multiplex PCR, a mixture combining 60 forward primers for TCR Vbeta segments and 13 reverse primers for TCR Jbeta segments was used. TCRdb provides this immuneACCESS table in a form limited to in-frame rearrangements. Some clones are lacking; in checked studies, under half of them reflect an unresolved V gene, and why the rest are absent is not known. The sample has some 150,000 clones on record, about 82% of them singletons. The ten largest clones take up roughly 2% of the sample. The sample consisted of PBMCs. These receptors were obtained from a man aged 25-40 years in good health and CMV-seronegative.

The chain employs TRBV29-1 and TRBJ1-2, with D possibly matching TRBD1 (5 bases). This CDR3 spans 13 amino acids. The germline gives CDR1 SQVTM, CDR2 ANQGSEA. Trimming took 3 bases from V and 5 from J, leaving 13 bases between them. Here the CDR3 reads CSVDEAGPYGYTF. CDR3 DNA: TGCAGCGTTGATGAGGCAGGGCCTTATGGCTACACCTTC.

The chain carries TRBV5-1 and TRBJ2-3; TRBD2 matches at 10 bases. The CDR3 is 16 residues long. With V trimmed by 2 bases and J by 6 bases, 9 bases remained unmatched. Germline CDR1 SGHRS, CDR2 YFSETQ. The CDR3 spells CASSFSGRAEGDTQYF. As DNA, the CDR3 is TGCGCCAGCAGCTTCAGCGGGAGGGCCGAAGGTGATACGCAGTATTTT.

The J gene is TRBJ2-7, the V gene TRBV5-1, with D hard to call. Germline-derived CDR1 and CDR2 are SGHRS and YFSETQ. V was clipped by 5 bases and J by 4 bases, with 13 bases between them. This CDR3 has 13 residues. CDR3 sequence (DNA): TGCGCCAGCAGGTCTCTTCAGAATTACGAGCAGTACTTC. Amino acids: CASRSLQNYEQYF.

This clone was observed once. The V call is TRBV29-1, the J call TRBJ1-3, with a tentative D call TRBD1 (5 bases). Between the trimmed V and J ends, which lost 0 bases and 0 bases, there was a span of 15 bases. The germline V gene has CDR1 SQVTM and CDR2 ANQGSEA. The CDR3 is 17 amino acids. The CDR3, as DNA: TGCAGCGTTGAAGATCGAGGAGGGGACGGCTCTGGAAACACCATATATTTT. Amino acid sequence: CSVEDRGGDGSGNTIYF. Complete variable domain (other parts from reference TRBV29-1 and TRBJ1-3): SAVISQKPSRDICQRGTSLTIQCQVDSQVTMMFWYRQQPGQSLTLIATANQGSEATYESGFVIDKFPISRPNLTFSTLTVSNMSPEDSSIYLCSVEDRGGDGSGNTIYFGEGSWLTVV.

The rearrangement uses TRBV27 and TRBJ1-2, with TRBD1 matching over 7 bases. Germline-derived CDR1 and CDR2 are MNHEY and SMNVEV (reference sequence). The CDR3 runs to 17 residues. V trimming: 4 bases; J trimming: 1 base; junction bases outside the gene matches: 12. In DNA, the CDR3 is TGTGCCAGCAGTTCGACACGGACAGGAGAGCATAACTATGGCTACACCTTC. Amino acids: CASSSTRTGEHNYGYTF.

This sequence joins TRBV10-2 and TRBJ2-5; a possible D gene is TRBD1 (6 bases). Looked up from germline, CDR1 is WSHSY and CDR2 is SAAADI. The CDR3 sequence is 14 residues long. Trimming removed 6 bases at V and 4 bases at J, with 15 bases between. This CDR3 is CASSPGVWLETQYF. The CDR3 DNA is TGCGCCAGCAGCCCAGGGGTGTGGTTAGAGACCCAGTACTTC.

The genes are TRBV28 and TRBJ2-3; the match to TRBD2 covers 8 bases. Germline values: CDR1 MDHEN, CDR2 SYDVKM. V gave up 6 bases and J gave up 1 base; unmatched junction bases: 6. There are 15 residues in the CDR3. For the CDR3, the DNA is TGTGCCAGCAGAAGGCGGGGGGACCGCACAGATACGCAGTATTTT. Translation gives CASRRRGDRTDTQYF.

V is TRBV6-5 and J is TRBJ1-1; 9 positions agree with TRBD1. The J segment lost 6 bases and the V segment lost 5 bases, leaving 7 bases of the junction unmatched. This CDR3 spans 14 amino acids. CDR1 MNHEY and CDR2 SVGAGI come from the germline V gene. This chain's CDR3 is CASSAQGAPAEAFF. The CDR3 DNA is TGTGCCAGCAGTGCACAGGGGGCGCCGGCTGAAGCTTTCTTT.

The chain combines TRBV25-1 with TRBJ1-4; 7 nucleotides match TRBD1. The length of the CDR3 is 15 residues. The germline V gene encodes CDR1 MGHDK and CDR2 SYGVNS. Trimming at V came to 2 bases and at J to 3 bases, leaving 3 bases not matched to a gene. CDR3 protein: CASSEAGQPNEKLFF. CDR3 DNA sequence: TGTGCCAGCAGTGAAGCGGGACAGCCTAATGAAAAACTGTTTTTT.

V gene TRBV25-1 combines with J gene TRBJ2-1, with D perhaps matching TRBD1 (5 bases). This CDR3 spans 11 amino acids. CDR1 is MGHDK, CDR2 SYGVNS, per germline. Trimming took 6 bases from V and 15 from J, leaving 15 bases between them. Here the CDR3 DNA reads TGTGCCAGCAGCACAGGTTATGATTCGTTCTTC. Protein product: CASSTGYDSFF.

In its sample, this clone was seen a few times. The genes are TRBV6-6 and TRBJ2-5, with D hard to call. The CDR3 is 13 amino acids. The V and J ends lost 2 bases and 3 bases respectively, with 7 bases between them. CDR1 and CDR2 (germline): MNHNY, SVGAGI (reference sequence). This CDR3 is CASSYQAEETQYF. The DNA for the CDR3 is TGTGCCAGCAGTTACCAGGCAGAAGAGACCCAGTACTTC.

Points on this clone: At one of its ends the junction is not consistent with the germline gene, which may arise from a read error. The chain is built from TRBV29-1 and TRBJ1-2, with TRBD1 matching 7 bases. The CDR3 has 11 amino acids. The germline V gene encodes CDR1 SQVTM and CDR2 ANQGSEA. CDR3 region: CSAADRDGYPF. The DNA for the CDR3 is TGCAGCGCCGCAGACAGGGATGGCTACCCCTTC.

V usage is TRBV9 and J usage is TRBJ2-7, with D tentatively TRBD2 (5 bases). Germline-derived CDR1 and CDR2 are SGDLS and YYNGEE. The V gene lost 0 bases and the J gene lost 6 bases, with 19 bases spanning the gap. The CDR3 is 16 residues long. This CDR3 is CASSVGRVALLGEQYF. The CDR3 DNA sequence: TGTGCCAGCAGCGTAGGGCGGGTGGCCCTCCTTGGCGAGCAGTACTTC.

V gene TRBV7-9 combines with J gene TRBJ2-2; TRBD2 matches 8 bases. Germline lookup yields CDR1 SEHNR and CDR2 FQNEAQ (reference sequence). V trimming: 3 bases; J trimming: 5 bases; junction bases outside the gene matches: 5. The CDR3 has 15 amino acids. CDR3 loop: CASSFAGTSTGELFF. In DNA, the CDR3 is TGTGCCAGCAGCTTCGCCGGGACTAGTACCGGGGAGCTGTTTTTT.

The chain links TRBV2 to TRBJ2-3, with 7 positions matching TRBD2. This CDR3 is 17 amino acids long. Per germline, CDR1 SNHLY and CDR2 FYNNEI. Losses at the gene ends were 1 base for V and 2 bases for J; bases not matched to a gene: 9. CDR3 in DNA: TGTGCCAGCAGTGAAGTGGGGAGGGTTAGGACCACAGATACGCAGTATTTT. Translated, it gives CASSEVGRVRTTDTQYF.

In this sample, this clone turned up once. The rearrangement links TRBV11-2 to TRBJ1-1; maybe TRBD1 (5 bases). The CDR3 sequence is 14 residues long. Germline V gives CDR1 SGHAT, CDR2 FQNNGV. Trimming removed 5 bases from V and 4 bases from J, with 14 bases in between. The chain's CDR3 is CASSRVVGGTEAFF. CDR3 sequence (DNA): TGTGCCAGCAGCCGGGTCGTGGGGGGCACTGAAGCTTTCTTT.

This clone was observed a few times. The chain links TRBV5-6 to TRBJ2-7; a weak D match, TRBD1 (5 bases). CDR3 length: 14 amino acids. V was clipped by 0 bases and J by 0 bases, with 7 bases between them. CDR1 is SGHDT and CDR2 is YYEEEE in the germline V gene. The CDR3 spells CASSLGGSSYEQYF. CDR3 sequence (DNA): TGTGCCAGCAGCTTGGGGGGCAGCTCCTACGAGCAGTACTTC.

The chain joins TRBV11-2 to TRBJ1-1; 9 bases match TRBD1. Germline loops: CDR1 SGHAT, CDR2 FQNNGV. There are 13 residues in the CDR3. With V trimmed by 3 bases and J by 5 bases, 1 base remained unmatched. The CDR3 here is CASSLGQGTEAFF. The CDR3 coding sequence is TGTGCCAGCAGCTTGGGACAGGGAACTGAAGCTTTCTTT. Together with reference TRBV11-2 and TRBJ1-1, the CDR3 gives the full variable domain: EAGVAQSPRYKIIEKRQSVAFWCNPISGHATLYWYQQILGQGPKLLIQFQNNGVVDDSQLPKDRFSAERLKGVDSTLKIQPAKLEDSAVYLCASSLGQGTEAFFGQGTRLTVV.

This clone appeared a few times. The genes are TRBV5-1 and TRBJ1-4, with D perhaps matching TRBD1 (5 bases). The CDR3 covers 15 residues. Looked up from germline, CDR1 is SGHRS and CDR2 is YFSETQ. The germline V and J ends were trimmed by 0 bases and 8 bases, with 14 bases remaining between them. The CDR3: CASSLAQGRQEKLFF. The CDR3 region has the DNA TGCGCCAGCAGCTTGGCCCAGGGCAGGCAGGAAAAACTGTTTTTT.

The chain joins TRBV4-2 to TRBJ2-7; 11 bases map to TRBD1. This CDR3 has 17 amino acids. V shed 2 bases and J 0 bases; nucleotides not matched to a gene: 6. From germline, CDR1 is LGHNA and CDR2 YNFKEQ. The CDR3 region has the DNA TGTGCCAGCAGCCAATTGGGACAGGGGGGGATCTCCTACGAGCAGTACTTC. Residues: CASSQLGQGGISYEQYF.

In DNA form, the CDR3 reads TGTGCCAGTAGTATAGTACACGGAAAAAGGGGTTACGAGCAGTACTTC. As protein: CASSIVHGKRGYEQYF. This chain joins TRBV19 and TRBJ2-7, with a possible D match to TRBD1 (5 bases). V lost 1 base and J lost 4, with 17 bases in between. CDR3 length equals 16 residues. Germline assignment: CDR1 LNHDA and CDR2 SQIVND (reference sequence).

This clone has a handful of counts. This rearrangement joins TRBV2 to TRBJ1-3, with a tentative D call TRBD1 (5 bases). The CDR3 consists of 14 residues. The V gene lost 4 bases and the J gene lost 4 bases, with 11 bases spanning the gap. Germline CDR1 reads SNHLY; CDR2 reads FYNNEI. CDR3 in DNA: TGTGCCAGCAGTGCCTCAGGGTTAGGAAACACCATATATTTT. This sequence encodes CASSASGLGNTIYF.

This clone turned up a few times. This chain links TRBV10-2 with TRBJ2-1; no reliable D call. V shed 2 bases and J shed 8 bases, with 4 bases lying between them. CDR1 is WSHSY and CDR2 is SAAADI in the germline V gene. The length of the CDR3 is 11 residues. CDR3 sequence reads: CASSERDEQFF. CDR3 DNA sequence: TGCGCCAGCAGTGAGAGAGATGAGCAGTTCTTC.

The chain couples TRBV10-2 to TRBJ1-6; D possibly corresponds to TRBD1 (5 bases). The CDR3 contains 14 residues. The ends were cut back, 6 bases at V and 5 bases at J, with 11 bases in the middle. Germline V CDR1 and CDR2: WSHSY, SAAADI. The CDR3 DNA reads as TGCGCCAGCAGACAGGAAAACCATAATTCACCCCTCCACTTT. Translation gives CASRQENHNSPLHF.

The rearrangement uses TRBV9 and TRBJ1-3, with 7 bases that match TRBD1. V lost 4 bases and J lost 3; bases outside the gene matches: 10. Germline-derived CDR1 and CDR2 are SGDLS and YYNGEE. This CDR3 has 16 amino acids. This CDR3 is CASSPQRTGVGNTIYF. In DNA, the CDR3 is TGTGCCAGCAGCCCTCAACGGACAGGTGTTGGAAACACCATATATTTT.

This clone was seen only once. The chain recombines TRBV18 with TRBJ2-7; 7 bases match TRBD1. In germline, CDR1 is KGHSH, CDR2 LQKENI. Trimming removed 2 bases from V and 0 bases from J; junction bases left unmatched: 7. There are 16 residues in the CDR3. The CDR3 DNA reads as TGTGCCAGCTCACCAAATCAGGGGACAGCCTCCTACGAGCAGTACTTC. Residues: CASSPNQGTASYEQYF. Full variable domain (missing parts from reference TRBV18 and TRBJ2-7): NAGVMQNPRHLVRRRGQEARLRCSPMKGHSHVYWYRQLPEEGLKFMVYLQKENIIDESGMPKERFSAEFPKEGPSILRIQQVVRGDSAAYFCASSPNQGTASYEQYFGPGTRLTVT.

This CDR3 reads CASSVGTSVYEQYF. DNA of the CDR3: TGTGCCAGCAGCGTAGGTACTAGCGTCTACGAGCAGTACTTC. The V and J genes are TRBV9 and TRBJ2-7; 7 nucleotides align to TRBD2. V was clipped by 0 bases and J by 3 bases; unmatched bases: 3. The CDR3 has 14 residues. Germline assignment: CDR1 SGDLS and CDR2 YYNGEE.

The J gene is TRBJ1-2, the V gene TRBV5-4, with 7 bases fitting TRBD1. Per germline, CDR1 SGHNT and CDR2 YYREEE (reference sequence). CDR3 length: 13 amino acids. After removal of 4 bases from V and 7 bases from J, the junction contained 7 bases not matched to a gene. This chain's CDR3 is CASSTDRVGGYTF. The CDR3 DNA is TGTGCCAGCAGCACCGACAGGGTCGGTGGCTACACCTTC.

The chain recombines TRBV28 with TRBJ1-3; D gene unclear. Germline CDR1 is MDHEN and CDR2 is SYDVKM. This CDR3 is 13 amino acids long. V was cut by 2 bases and J by 3 bases, with 5 bases left in between. The CDR3 bases are TGTGCCAGCAGTTTAGCTAATGGAAACACCATATATTTT. Translation: CASSLANGNTIYF. Combining the CDR3 with reference TRBV28 and TRBJ1-3 gives the whole variable domain DVKVTQSSRYLVKRTGEKVFLECVQDMDHENMFWYRQDPGLGLRLIYFSYDVKMKEKGDIPEGYSVSREKKERFSLILESASTNQTSMYLCASSLANGNTIYFGEGSWLTVV.

The rearrangement links TRBV2 to TRBJ2-1; TRBD2 matches at 10 bases. This CDR3 region has 17 residues. The germline V gene encodes CDR1 SNHLY and CDR2 FYNNEI. J lost 1 base, V lost 2 bases, and 5 bases had no gene match. The chain's CDR3 is CASSESSGGTSYNEQFF. The CDR3, as DNA: TGTGCCAGCAGTGAATCTAGCGGGGGCACATCCTACAATGAGCAGTTCTTC. Drawing the rest from reference TRBV2 and TRBJ2-1, the complete variable domain is EPEVTQTPSHQVTQMGQEVILRCVPISNHLYFYWYRQILGQKVEFLVSFYNNEISEKSEIFDDQFSVERPDGSNFTLKIRSTKLEDSAMYFCASSESSGGTSYNEQFFGPGTRLTVL.

This chain uses TRBV19 with TRBJ1-2; 9 bases align to TRBD1. This CDR3 is built from 18 residues. The germline V gene encodes CDR1 LNHDA and CDR2 SQIVND (reference sequence). The V segment lost 2 bases and the J segment 4 bases; nucleotides outside the gene matches: 14. CDR3 sequence reads: CASSIRLWRTGGGYGYTF. The DNA for the CDR3 is TGTGCCAGTAGTATAAGGTTATGGAGAACAGGGGGCGGCTATGGCTACACCTTC.

A few counts support this clone. V and J are TRBV7-2 and TRBJ1-4; D call uncertain. The ends were cut back, 1 base at V and 11 bases at J, with 14 bases in the middle. CDR3 size: 14 residues. The germline CDR1 and CDR2 sequences are SGHTA and FQGNSA. CDR3 region: CASSLDFGTDKLFF. The CDR3 DNA reads as TGTGCCAGCAGCTTAGACTTTGGAACAGATAAACTGTTTTTT.